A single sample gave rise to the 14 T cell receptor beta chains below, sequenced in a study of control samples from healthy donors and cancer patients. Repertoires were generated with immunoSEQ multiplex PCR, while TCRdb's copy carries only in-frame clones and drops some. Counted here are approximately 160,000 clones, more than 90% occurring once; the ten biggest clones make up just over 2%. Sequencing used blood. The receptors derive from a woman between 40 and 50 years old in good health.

The DNA for the CDR3 is TGCGCCAGCAGCCAACCACCGATGACACGCTCCACAGATACGCAGTATTTT. Translation: CASSQPPMTRSTDTQYF. This rearrangement joins TRBV4-1 to TRBJ2-3; D remains ambiguous. V was pared by 2 bases and J by 2 bases, with 17 bases between. The CDR3 contains 17 residues. The germline V gene encodes CDR1 MGHRA and CDR2 YSYEKL.

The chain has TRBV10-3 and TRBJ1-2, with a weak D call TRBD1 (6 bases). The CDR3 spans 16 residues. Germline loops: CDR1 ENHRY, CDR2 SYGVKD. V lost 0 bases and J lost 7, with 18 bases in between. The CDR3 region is CAISESFTGREAGYTF. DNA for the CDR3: TGTGCCATCAGTGAGTCGTTTACAGGGCGAGAAGCTGGCTACACCTTC.

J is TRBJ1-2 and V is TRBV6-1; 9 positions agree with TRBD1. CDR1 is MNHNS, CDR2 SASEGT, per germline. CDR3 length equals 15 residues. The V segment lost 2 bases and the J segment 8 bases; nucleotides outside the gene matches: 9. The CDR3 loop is CASSESLGTGWGYTF. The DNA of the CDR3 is TGTGCCAGCAGTGAATCTCTCGGGACAGGGTGGGGCTACACCTTC.

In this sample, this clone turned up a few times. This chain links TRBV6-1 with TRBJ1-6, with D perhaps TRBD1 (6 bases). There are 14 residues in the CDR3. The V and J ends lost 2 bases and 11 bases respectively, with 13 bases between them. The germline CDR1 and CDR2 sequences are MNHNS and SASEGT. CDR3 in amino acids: CASSELRGGAPLHF. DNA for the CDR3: TGTGCCAGCAGTGAACTGAGAGGGGGGGCACCCCTCCACTTT.

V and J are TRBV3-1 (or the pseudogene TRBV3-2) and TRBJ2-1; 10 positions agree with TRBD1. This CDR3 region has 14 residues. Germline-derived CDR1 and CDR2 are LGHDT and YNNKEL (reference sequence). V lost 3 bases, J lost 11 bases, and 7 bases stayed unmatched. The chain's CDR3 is CASSQGGTGAQQFF. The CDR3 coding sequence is TGTGCCAGCAGCCAGGGCGGGACAGGGGCGCAGCAGTTCTTC.

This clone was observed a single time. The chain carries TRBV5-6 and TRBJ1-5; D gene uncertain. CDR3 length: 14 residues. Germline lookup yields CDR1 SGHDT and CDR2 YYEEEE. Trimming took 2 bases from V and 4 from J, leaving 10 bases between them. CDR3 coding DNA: TGTGCCAGCAGCTTTGGGGAGGCTAATCAGCCCCAGCATTTT. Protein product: CASSFGEANQPQHF.

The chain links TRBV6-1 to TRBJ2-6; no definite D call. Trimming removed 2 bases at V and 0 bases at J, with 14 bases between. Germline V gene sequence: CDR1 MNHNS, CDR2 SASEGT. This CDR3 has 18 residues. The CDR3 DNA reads TGTGCCAGCAGTGAACAAGGCCGTCTGATCTCTGGGGCCAACGTCCTGACTTTC. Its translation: CASSEQGRLISGANVLTF.

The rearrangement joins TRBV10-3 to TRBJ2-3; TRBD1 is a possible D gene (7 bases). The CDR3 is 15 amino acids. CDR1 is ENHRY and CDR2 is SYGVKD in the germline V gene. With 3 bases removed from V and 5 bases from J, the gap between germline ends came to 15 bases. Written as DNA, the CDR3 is TGTGCCATCAGTGAACCCGGACAGGAGGGAGATACGCAGTATTTT. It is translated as CAISEPGQEGDTQYF.

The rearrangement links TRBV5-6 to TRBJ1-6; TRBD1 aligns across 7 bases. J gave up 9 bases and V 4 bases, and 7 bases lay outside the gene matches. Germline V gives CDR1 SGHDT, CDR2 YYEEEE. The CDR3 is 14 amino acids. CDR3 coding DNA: TGTGCCAGCAGCCAGGGACAGCTCGGTTCACCCCTCCACTTT. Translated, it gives CASSQGQLGSPLHF.

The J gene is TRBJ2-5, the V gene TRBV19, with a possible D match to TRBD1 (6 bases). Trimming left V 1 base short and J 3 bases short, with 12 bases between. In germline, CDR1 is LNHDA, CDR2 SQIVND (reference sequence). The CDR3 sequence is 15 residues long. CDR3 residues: CASSIGQGLEETQYF. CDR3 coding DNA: TGTGCCAGTAGTATAGGTCAGGGGCTGGAAGAGACCCAGTACTTC.

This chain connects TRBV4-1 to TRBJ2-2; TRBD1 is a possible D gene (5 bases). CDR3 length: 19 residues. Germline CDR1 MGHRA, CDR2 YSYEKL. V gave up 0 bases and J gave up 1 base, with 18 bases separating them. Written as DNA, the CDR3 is TGCGCCAGCAGCCAAGATCGGATAATTACAGGCGTGAACACCGGGGAGCTGTTTTTT. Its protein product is CASSQDRIITGVNTGELFF.

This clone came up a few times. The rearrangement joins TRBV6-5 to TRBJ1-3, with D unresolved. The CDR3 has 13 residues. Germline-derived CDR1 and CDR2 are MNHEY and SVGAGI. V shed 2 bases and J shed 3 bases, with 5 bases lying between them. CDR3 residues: CASSYHGGNTIYF. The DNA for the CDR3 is TGTGCCAGCAGTTACCACGGTGGAAACACCATATATTTT.

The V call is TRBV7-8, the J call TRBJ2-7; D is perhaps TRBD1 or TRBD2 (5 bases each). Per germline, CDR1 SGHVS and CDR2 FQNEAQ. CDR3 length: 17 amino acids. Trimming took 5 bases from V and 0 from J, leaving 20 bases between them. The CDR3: CASSLVGRDVSSYEQYF. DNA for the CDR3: TGTGCCAGCAGCCTAGTAGGTCGGGACGTGAGCTCCTACGAGCAGTACTTC.

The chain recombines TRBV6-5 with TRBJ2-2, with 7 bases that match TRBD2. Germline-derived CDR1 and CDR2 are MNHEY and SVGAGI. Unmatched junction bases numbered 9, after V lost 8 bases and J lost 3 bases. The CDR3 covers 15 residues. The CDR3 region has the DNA TGTGCCAGCGGACTCGGGGGGTTTGACACCGGGGAGCTGTTTTTT. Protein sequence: CASGLGGFDTGELFF.